This TCR beta chain was sequenced in a study of response to subunit inactivated influenza vaccine. General study findings and limits: Researchers suggested that each seasonal influenza vaccination recruits few new T cells.

TCRdb re-derived calls from the RT-PCR reads in MiXCR, one entry per CDR3 protein. The table lists under 550,000 distinct CDR3 sequences, less than 8% of them singletons, with approximately 13% in the top ten. This clonotype was counted ten times or more. Its antigen remains unidentified. The length of the CDR3 is 15 residues. Trimming left V 4 bases short and J 6 bases short, with 18 bases between. CDR1 and CDR2 (germline): MNHEY, SVGEGT. This specimen was PBMCs from blood, taken about 24 months after vaccination. The V gene is TRBV6-2 or TRBV6-3, the J gene TRBJ1-2; no definite D call. This sequence was found in a man between 50 and 69 years old who received an inactivated influenza vaccine. The CDR3 reads CASSSPLQEGNGYTF. The CDR3 nucleotides read TGTGCCAGCAGTTCGCCCCTCCAGGAGGGTAATGGCTACACCTTC.